These T cell receptor beta chains were read from a single sample in a study of OX40 agonist ivuxolimab in advanced cancers. Assay used: immunoSEQ multiplex PCR; TCRdb lists only in-frame clones, some missing. The table has tens of thousands of clones, about 93% seen once. Sequencing used CD4+ or CD8+ T cells sorted from blood, obtained in a trial of the OX40 agonist ivuxolimab. These receptors came from an adult with an advanced solid tumor such as melanoma, head and neck, liver or kidney cancer. CDR3s include the opening cysteine and the closing phenylalanine or tryptophan. The D gene is left open where the match is weak. Expanded clones get a size class; other rows say once, few or many, or leave the size out.

d_gene	j_gene	abundance	v_gene	CDR3aa	CDR3nt
TRBD2	TRBJ2-1	-	TRBV27	CASSKGTSGYNEQFF	TGTGCCAGCAGTAAAGGGACTAGCGGCTACAATGAGCAGTTCTTC
TRBD2	TRBJ2-7	-	TRBV9	CASSVGVSGSYEQYF	TGTGCCAGCAGCGTGGGGGTAAGCGGGAGTTACGAGCAGTACTTC
TRBD2	TRBJ2-7	-	TRBV6-1	CASSEGLAGSYEQYF	TGTGCCAGCAGTGAAGGGCTAGCGGGAAGCTACGAGCAGTACTTC
-	TRBJ2-6	-	TRBV4-3	CASSQELLPGANVLTF	TGCGCCAGCAGCCAAGAATTGTTACCTGGGGCCAACGTCCTGACTTTC
-	TRBJ1-2	-	TRBV28	CASSPLRGDGYTF	TGTGCCAGCAGTCCCCTCAGGGGCGATGGCTACACCTTC
TRBD2	TRBJ2-7	-	TRBV2	CASSGGRAHEQYF	TGTGCCAGCAGTGGCGGGAGGGCACACGAGCAGTACTTC
-	TRBJ2-5	-	TRBV19	CASSYWYGGEVEETQYF	TGTGCCAGTAGTTACTGGTATGGGGGAGAGGTTGAAGAGACCCAGTACTTC
TRBD2	TRBJ2-1	-	TRBV7-2	CASSLWTSGDNEQFF	TGTGCCAGCAGCCTTTGGACTAGCGGGGACAATGAGCAGTTCTTC
-	TRBJ1-4	-	TRBV2	CASYMDTLNEKLFF	TGTGCCAGCTATATGGACACCCTTAATGAAAAACTGTTTTTT
TRBD1	TRBJ2-7	-	TRBV9	CASSGYGTGRYEQYF	TGTGCCAGCAGCGGTTACGGGACAGGGCGGTACGAGCAGTACTTC
-	TRBJ2-1	once	TRBV5-8	CASSLARAGLNNEQFF	TGTGCCAGCAGCTTGGCCCGGGCGGGATTGAACAATGAGCAGTTCTTC
-	TRBJ1-1	-	TRBV7-9	CASSLGSNTEAFF	TGTGCCAGCAGCTTAGGGTCGAACACTGAAGCTTTCTTT
TRBD2	TRBJ2-1	-	TRBV29-1	CSVNSGTSGSNEQFF	TGCAGCGTAAATTCCGGGACTAGCGGGAGCAATGAGCAGTTCTTC
TRBD1	TRBJ1-1	once	TRBV27	CASTTGGNTEAFF	TGTGCCAGCACCACAGGGGGGAACACTGAAGCTTTCTTT
-	TRBJ1-4	-	TRBV6-5	CASTPSQGPNEKLFF	TGTGCCAGCACTCCGAGTCAGGGCCCTAATGAAAAACTGTTTTTT
-	TRBJ2-7	-	TRBV27	CASSLPGESGEQYF	TGTGCCAGCAGTTTACCAGGGGAGTCGGGCGAGCAGTACTTC
-	TRBJ2-7	few	TRBV27	CASSLTQGLFSYEQYF	TGTGCCAGCAGTTTAACACAGGGCCTCTTCAGCTACGAGCAGTACTTC
-	TRBJ2-7	-	TRBV5-6	CASEGEGPYEQYF	TGTGCCAGCGAGGGGGAGGGCCCCTACGAGCAGTACTTC
TRBD1	TRBJ1-1	-	TRBV28	CASTWDRGQNTEAFF	TGTGCCAGCACTTGGGACAGGGGGCAGAACACTGAAGCTTTCTTT
TRBD1	TRBJ2-3	-	TRBV6-5	CASSYRTGDTQYF	TGTGCCAGCAGTTACAGGACAGGAGATACGCAGTATTTT
-	TRBJ2-7	-	TRBV6-1	CASSYGGEQYF	TGTGCCAGCAGTTACGGTGGGGAGCAGTACTTC
TRBD1	TRBJ2-7	-	TRBV4-3	CASSQGGTGFDHEQYF	TGCGCCAGCAGCCAAGGAGGGACAGGGTTCGATCACGAGCAGTACTTC
TRBD1	TRBJ2-2	-	TRBV27	CASSLYGQGGTGELFF	TGTGCCAGCAGTTTATATGGACAGGGGGGCACCGGGGAGCTGTTTTTT
-	TRBJ2-3	-	TRBV9	CASSGTGYTDTQYF	TGTGCCAGCAGCGGCACAGGGTACACAGATACGCAGTATTTT
-	TRBJ1-1	-	TRBV6-5	CASSYEDLNTEAFF	TGTGCCAGCAGTTACGAGGACTTGAACACTGAAGCTTTCTTT
-	TRBJ1-5	-	TRBV4-1	CASSQEGSQPQHF	TGCGCCAGCAGCCAAGAGGGAAGCCAGCCCCAGCATTTT
-	TRBJ2-3	once	TRBV25-1	CASSEWDTTDTQYF	TGTGCCAGCAGTGAGTGGGACACTACAGATACGCAGTATTTT
-	TRBJ1-1	-	TRBV15	CATSRDRTEAFF	TGTGCCACCAGCAGAGATAGGACTGAAGCTTTCTTT